The 9 T cell receptor beta chains given below trace back to one sample, sequenced in a study of early T cells in non-severe SARS-CoV-2 infection. MiXCR, run by TCRdb on the 5' RACE reads, gives a single entry per CDR3 protein. The data show approximately 98,000 distinct CDR3 sequences, 9.5% to 13% seen once. The sequencing sample was made of whole blood. Receptor source: an adult who was a healthcare worker with PCR-confirmed SARS-CoV-2 infection or an uninfected control (not recorded which).

This clonotype has only a few counts. The V gene is TRBV18, the J gene TRBJ1-1; D is perhaps TRBD1 (6 bases). Trimming took 5 bases from V and 1 from J, leaving 14 bases between them. The CDR3 is 15 residues long. Per the germline V gene, CDR1 is KGHSH and CDR2 is LQKENI. CDR3 amino acids: CASSSTTGRNTEAFF. The CDR3 DNA reads as TGTGCCAGCTCATCAACGACAGGCCGGAACACTGAAGCTTTCTTT.

The chain couples TRBV3-1 to TRBJ2-1, with no clear D. The CDR3 has 13 amino acids. Germline V CDR1 and CDR2: LGHDT, YNNKEL (reference sequence). Trimming shortened V by 5 bases and J by 4 bases, and 9 bases separated the two germline ends. CDR3 protein: CASSASPYNEQFF. CDR3 coding DNA: TGTGCCAGCAGCGCAAGTCCTTACAATGAGCAGTTCTTC.

This clonotype was recorded at least ten times. The V call is TRBV9, the J call TRBJ2-5; D not resolved. V shed 4 bases and J shed 2 bases, with 9 bases lying between them. Germline lookup yields CDR1 SGDLS and CDR2 YYNGEE. The CDR3 covers 13 residues. The CDR3 region has the DNA TGTGCCAGCAGCTTAGGGTGGCAAGAGACCCAGTACTTC. It codes for CASSLGWQETQYF.

This rearrangement joins TRBV6-5 to TRBJ1-6; unclear D gene. The CDR3 has 15 amino acids. Trimming pared 6 bases from V and 8 bases from J, leaving 17 bases between. Germline CDR1 is MNHEY and CDR2 is SVGAGI. The CDR3, as DNA: TGTGCCAGCAGCCCCTCCGGGGAATTGTATTCACCCCTCCACTTT. Translating it yields CASSPSGELYSPLHF.

The chain carries TRBV6-6 and TRBJ2-7, with D possibly being TRBD2 (5 bases). CDR3 length equals 15 residues. The germline V gene has CDR1 MNHNY and CDR2 SVGAGI (reference sequence). The V end lost 1 base, the J end lost 5 bases, and 15 bases lay between the germline ends. CDR3 DNA: TGTGCCAGCAGTTACTTCACCCTGTCCGGGGACGAGCAGTACTTC. Its protein is CASSYFTLSGDEQYF.

The chain joins TRBV3-1 to TRBJ1-3; 7 bases map to TRBD1. The CDR3 contains 17 residues. Germline V gene sequence: CDR1 LGHDT, CDR2 YNNKEL (reference sequence). The V segment lost 0 bases and the J segment 1 base; nucleotides outside the gene matches: 6. In DNA form, the CDR3 reads TGTGCCAGCAGCCAAGACCCACCGACAGGGTCTGGAAACACCATATATTTT. This translates into CASSQDPPTGSGNTIYF.

The chain links TRBV9 to TRBJ2-7; 7 bases match TRBD2. Per the germline V gene, CDR1 is SGDLS and CDR2 is YYNGEE. Trimming cost V 0 bases and J 2 bases; bases outside gene matches: 26. The CDR3 length is 22 residues. CDR3 DNA sequence: TGTGCCAGCAGCGTAGGGCCCGGGAGGTTCGGGACGGTCACTAGCAGTGCCTACGAGCAGTACTTC. Residues: CASSVGPGRFGTVTSSAYEQYF.

This clonotype was counted between two and nine times. This chain links TRBV27 with TRBJ1-2; D is ambiguous. There are 15 residues in the CDR3. V lost 1 base and J lost 2, with 11 bases in between. The germline V gene encodes CDR1 MNHEY and CDR2 SMNVEV (reference sequence). In DNA form, the CDR3 reads TGTGCCAGCAGTTTATTTTCCCAGTTCAACTATGGCTACACCTTC. Translation: CASSLFSQFNYGYTF.

The J gene is TRBJ1-2, the V gene TRBV6-1, with TRBD1 matching over 10 bases. V was clipped by 4 bases and J by 4 bases; unmatched bases: 3. The CDR3 runs 14 residues. Germline CDR1 is MNHNS and CDR2 is SASEGT. CDR3 residues: CASSGRQGAYGYTF. CDR3 DNA sequence: TGTGCCAGCAGTGGACGACAGGGGGCCTATGGCTACACCTTC.